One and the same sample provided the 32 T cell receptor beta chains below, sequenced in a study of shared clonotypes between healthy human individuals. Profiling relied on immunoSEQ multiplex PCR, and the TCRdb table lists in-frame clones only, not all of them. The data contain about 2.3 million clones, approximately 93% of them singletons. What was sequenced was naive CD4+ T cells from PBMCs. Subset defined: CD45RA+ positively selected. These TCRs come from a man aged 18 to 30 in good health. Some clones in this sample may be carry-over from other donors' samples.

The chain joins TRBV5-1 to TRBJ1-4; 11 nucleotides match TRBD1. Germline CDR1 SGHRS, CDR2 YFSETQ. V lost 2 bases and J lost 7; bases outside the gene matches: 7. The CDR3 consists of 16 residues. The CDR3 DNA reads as TGCGCCAGCAGCTTTTCTTCCGGGACAGGGGGTGAAAAACTGTTTTTT. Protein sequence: CASSFSSGTGGEKLFF.

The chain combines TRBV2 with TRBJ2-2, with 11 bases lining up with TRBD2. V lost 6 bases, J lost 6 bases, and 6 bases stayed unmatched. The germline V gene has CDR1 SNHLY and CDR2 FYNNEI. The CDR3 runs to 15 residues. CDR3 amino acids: CASSELAGAAGELFF. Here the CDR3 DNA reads TGTGCCAGCAGCGAACTAGCGGGAGCGGCCGGGGAGCTGTTTTTT. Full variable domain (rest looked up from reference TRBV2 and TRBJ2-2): EPEVTQTPSHQVTQMGQEVILRCVPISNHLYFYWYRQILGQKVEFLVSFYNNEISEKSEIFDDQFSVERPDGSNFTLKIRSTKLEDSAMYFCASSELAGAAGELFFGEGSRLTVL.

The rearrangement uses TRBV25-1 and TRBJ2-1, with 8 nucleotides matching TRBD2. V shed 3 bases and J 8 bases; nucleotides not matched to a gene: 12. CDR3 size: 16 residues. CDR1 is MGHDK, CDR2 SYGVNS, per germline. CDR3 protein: CASSESGTSTFHEQFF. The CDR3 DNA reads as TGTGCCAGCAGTGAGTCCGGGACTAGTACGTTCCATGAGCAGTTCTTC.

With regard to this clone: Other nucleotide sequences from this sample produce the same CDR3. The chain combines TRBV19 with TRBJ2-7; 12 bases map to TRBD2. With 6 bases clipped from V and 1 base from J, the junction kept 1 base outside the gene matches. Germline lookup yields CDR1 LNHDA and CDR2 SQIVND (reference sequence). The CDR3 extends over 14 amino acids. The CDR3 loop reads CASSGTSGSYEQYF. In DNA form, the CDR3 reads TGTGCCAGTAGCGGGACTAGCGGGTCCTACGAGCAGTACTTC.

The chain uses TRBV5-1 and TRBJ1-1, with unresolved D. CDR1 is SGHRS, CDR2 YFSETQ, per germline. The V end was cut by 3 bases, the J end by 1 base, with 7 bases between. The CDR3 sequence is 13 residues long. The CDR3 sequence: CASSSSPNTEAFF. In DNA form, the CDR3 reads TGCGCCAGCAGCTCCAGTCCGAACACTGAAGCTTTCTTT.

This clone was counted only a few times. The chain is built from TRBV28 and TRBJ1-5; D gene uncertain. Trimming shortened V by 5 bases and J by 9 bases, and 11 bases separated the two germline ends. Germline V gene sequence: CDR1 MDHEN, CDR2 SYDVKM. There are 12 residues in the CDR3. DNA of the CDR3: TGTGCCAGCAGTCATTCCTCAGGGCCCCAGCATTTT. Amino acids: CASSHSSGPQHF.

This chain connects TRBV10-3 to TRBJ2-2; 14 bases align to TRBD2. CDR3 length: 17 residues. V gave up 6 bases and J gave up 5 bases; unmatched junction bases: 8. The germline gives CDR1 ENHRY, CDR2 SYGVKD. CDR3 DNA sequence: TGTGCCATCAGCCCGACTAGCGGGAGGGCCGGGACCGGGGAGCTGTTTTTT. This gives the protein CAISPTSGRAGTGELFF.

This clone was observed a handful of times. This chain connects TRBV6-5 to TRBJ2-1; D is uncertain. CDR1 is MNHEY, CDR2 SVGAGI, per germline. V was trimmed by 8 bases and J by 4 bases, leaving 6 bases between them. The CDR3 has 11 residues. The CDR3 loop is CASGDYNEQFF. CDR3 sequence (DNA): TGTGCCAGCGGAGATTACAATGAGCAGTTCTTC.

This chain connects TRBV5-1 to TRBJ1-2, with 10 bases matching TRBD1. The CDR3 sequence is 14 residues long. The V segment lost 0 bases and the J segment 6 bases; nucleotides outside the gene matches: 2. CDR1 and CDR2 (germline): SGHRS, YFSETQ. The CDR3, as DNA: TGCGCCAGCAGCTTGGGACAGGGGGCTAATGGCTACACCTTC. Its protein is CASSLGQGANGYTF.

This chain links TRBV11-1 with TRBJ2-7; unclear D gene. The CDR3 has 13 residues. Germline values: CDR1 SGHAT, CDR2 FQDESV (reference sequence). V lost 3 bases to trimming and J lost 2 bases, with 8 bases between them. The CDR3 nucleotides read TGTGCCAGCAGCTTCGGCACAACCTACGAGCAGTACTTC. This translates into CASSFGTTYEQYF. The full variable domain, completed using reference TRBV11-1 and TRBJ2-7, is EAEVAQSPRYKITEKSQAVAFWCDPISGHATLYWYRQILGQGPELLVQFQDESVVDDSQLPKDRFSAERLKGVDSTLKIQPAELGDSAMYLCASSFGTTYEQYFGPGTRLTVT.

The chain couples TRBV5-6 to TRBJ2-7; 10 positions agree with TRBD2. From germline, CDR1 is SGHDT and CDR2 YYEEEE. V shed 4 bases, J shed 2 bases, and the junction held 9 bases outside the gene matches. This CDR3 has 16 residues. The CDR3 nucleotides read TGTGCCAGCAGCCCCAGCCGGACTAGCGGCCCCTACGAGCAGTACTTC. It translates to CASSPSRTSGPYEQYF.

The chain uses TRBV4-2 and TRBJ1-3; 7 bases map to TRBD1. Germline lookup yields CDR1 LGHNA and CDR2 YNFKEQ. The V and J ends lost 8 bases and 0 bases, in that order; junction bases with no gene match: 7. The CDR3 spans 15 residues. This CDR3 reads CASRRDSFSGNTIYF. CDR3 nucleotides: TGTGCCAGCCGAAGGGACAGCTTCTCTGGAAACACCATATATTTT.

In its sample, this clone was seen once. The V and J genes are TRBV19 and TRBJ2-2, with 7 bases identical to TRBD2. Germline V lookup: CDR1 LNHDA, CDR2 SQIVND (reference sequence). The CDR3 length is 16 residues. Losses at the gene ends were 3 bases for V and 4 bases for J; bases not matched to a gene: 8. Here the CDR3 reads CASSMGLAETTGELFF. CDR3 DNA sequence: TGTGCCAGTAGTATGGGGCTAGCGGAGACCACCGGGGAGCTGTTTTTT.

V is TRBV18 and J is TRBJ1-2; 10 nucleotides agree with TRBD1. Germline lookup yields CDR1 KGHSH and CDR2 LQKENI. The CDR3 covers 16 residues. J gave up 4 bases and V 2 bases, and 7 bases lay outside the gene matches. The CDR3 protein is CASSPRGQGSVYGYTF. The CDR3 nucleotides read TGTGCCAGCTCACCAAGGGGACAGGGGTCAGTCTATGGCTACACCTTC.

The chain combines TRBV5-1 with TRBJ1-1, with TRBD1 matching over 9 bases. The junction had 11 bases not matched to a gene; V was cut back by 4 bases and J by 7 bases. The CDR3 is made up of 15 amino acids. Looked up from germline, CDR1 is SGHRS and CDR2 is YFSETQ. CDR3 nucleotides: TGCGCCAGCAGCATCGGTACAGGGGGCGATGGTGAAGCTTTCTTT. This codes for CASSIGTGGDGEAFF.

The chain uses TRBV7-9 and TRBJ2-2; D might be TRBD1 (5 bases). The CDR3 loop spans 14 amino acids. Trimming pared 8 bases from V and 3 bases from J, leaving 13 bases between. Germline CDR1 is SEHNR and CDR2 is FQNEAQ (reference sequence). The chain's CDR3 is CASRKGSDTGELFF. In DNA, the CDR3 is TGTGCCAGCCGGAAGGGGTCGGACACCGGGGAGCTGTTTTTT.

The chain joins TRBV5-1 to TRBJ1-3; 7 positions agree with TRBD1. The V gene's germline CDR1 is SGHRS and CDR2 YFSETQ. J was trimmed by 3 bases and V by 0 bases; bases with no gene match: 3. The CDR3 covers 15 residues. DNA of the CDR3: TGCGCCAGCAGCTTGGCGGCAGGGGGTGGAAACACCATATATTTT. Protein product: CASSLAAGGGNTIYF. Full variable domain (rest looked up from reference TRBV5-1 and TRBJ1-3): KAGVTQTPRYLIKTRGQQVTLSCSPISGHRSVSWYQQTPGQGLQFLFEYFSETQRNKGNFPGRFSGRQFSNSRSEMNVSTLELGDSALYLCASSLAAGGGNTIYFGEGSWLTVV.

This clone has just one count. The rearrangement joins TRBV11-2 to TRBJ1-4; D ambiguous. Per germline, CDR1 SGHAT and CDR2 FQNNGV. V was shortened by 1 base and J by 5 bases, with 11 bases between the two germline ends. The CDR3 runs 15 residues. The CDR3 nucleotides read TGTGCCAGCAGCTTAGGGATCGGGGAAAATGAAAAACTGTTTTTT. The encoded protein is CASSLGIGENEKLFF.

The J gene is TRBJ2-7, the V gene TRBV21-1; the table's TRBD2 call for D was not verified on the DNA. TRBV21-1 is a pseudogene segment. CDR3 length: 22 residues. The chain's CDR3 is CASSKDGATSGFTSRVSYEQYF. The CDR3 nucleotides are TGTGCCAGCAGCAAAGACGGGGCAACTAGCGGGTTTACCTCAAGGGTTTCCTACGAGCAGTACTTC.

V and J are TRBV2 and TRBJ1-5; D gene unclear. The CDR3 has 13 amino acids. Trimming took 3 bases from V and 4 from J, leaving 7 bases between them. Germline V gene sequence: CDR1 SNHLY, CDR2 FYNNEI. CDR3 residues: CASSDHGNQPQHF. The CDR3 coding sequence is TGTGCCAGCAGTGACCACGGAAATCAGCCCCAGCATTTT. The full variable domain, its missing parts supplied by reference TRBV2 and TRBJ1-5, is EPEVTQTPSHQVTQMGQEVILRCVPISNHLYFYWYRQILGQKVEFLVSFYNNEISEKSEIFDDQFSVERPDGSNFTLKIRSTKLEDSAMYFCASSDHGNQPQHFGDGTRLSIL.

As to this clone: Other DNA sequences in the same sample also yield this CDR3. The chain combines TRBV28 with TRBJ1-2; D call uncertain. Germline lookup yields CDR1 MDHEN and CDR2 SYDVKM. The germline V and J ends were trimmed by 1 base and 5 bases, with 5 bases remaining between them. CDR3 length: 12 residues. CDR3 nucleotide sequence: TGTGCCAGCAGTTTATCGGAATATGGCTACACCTTC. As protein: CASSLSEYGYTF.

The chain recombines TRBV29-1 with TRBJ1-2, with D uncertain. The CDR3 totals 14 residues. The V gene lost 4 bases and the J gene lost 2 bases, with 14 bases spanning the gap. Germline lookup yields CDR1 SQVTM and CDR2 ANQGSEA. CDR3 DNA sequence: TGCAGCGTTGGAGGACGGCTTAGAAACTATGGCTACACCTTC. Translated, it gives CSVGGRLRNYGYTF.

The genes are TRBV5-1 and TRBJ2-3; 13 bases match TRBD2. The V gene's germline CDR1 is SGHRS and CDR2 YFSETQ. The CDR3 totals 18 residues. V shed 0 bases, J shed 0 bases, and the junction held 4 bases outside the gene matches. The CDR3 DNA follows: TGCGCCAGCAGCTTGGAGGGGACTAGCGGGGTTAGCACAGATACGCAGTATTTT. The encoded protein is CASSLEGTSGVSTDTQYF.

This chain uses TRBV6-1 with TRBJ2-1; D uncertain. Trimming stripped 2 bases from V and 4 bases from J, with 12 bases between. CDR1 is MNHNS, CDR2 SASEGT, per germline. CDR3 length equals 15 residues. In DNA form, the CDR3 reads TGTGCCAGCAGTGAATCGTGGACCATGTACAATGAGCAGTTCTTC. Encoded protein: CASSESWTMYNEQFF.

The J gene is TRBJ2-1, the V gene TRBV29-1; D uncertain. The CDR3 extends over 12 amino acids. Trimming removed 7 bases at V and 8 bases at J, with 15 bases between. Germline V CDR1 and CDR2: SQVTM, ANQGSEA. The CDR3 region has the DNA TGCAGCGCCAACTTTGGCGCGGATGAGCAGTTCTTC. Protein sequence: CSANFGADEQFF.

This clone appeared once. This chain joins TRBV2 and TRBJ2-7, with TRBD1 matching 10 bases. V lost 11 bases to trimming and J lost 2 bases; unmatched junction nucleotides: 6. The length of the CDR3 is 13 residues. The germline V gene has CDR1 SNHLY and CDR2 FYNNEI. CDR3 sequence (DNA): TGTGCCCGCCGGGGGACAGGGGCCTACGAGCAGTACTTC. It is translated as CARRGTGAYEQYF.

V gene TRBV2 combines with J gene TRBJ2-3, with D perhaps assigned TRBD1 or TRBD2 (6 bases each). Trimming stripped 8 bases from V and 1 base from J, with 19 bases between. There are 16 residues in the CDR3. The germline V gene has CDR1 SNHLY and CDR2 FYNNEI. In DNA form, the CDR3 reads TGTGCCAGCCAGTCGACCGCCGGGGGCGGCACAGATACGCAGTATTTT. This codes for CASQSTAGGGTDTQYF.

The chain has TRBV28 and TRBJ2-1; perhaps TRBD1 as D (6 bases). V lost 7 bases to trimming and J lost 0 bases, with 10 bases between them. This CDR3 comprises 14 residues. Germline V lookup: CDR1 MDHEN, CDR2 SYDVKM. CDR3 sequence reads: CASKVGGSYNEQFF. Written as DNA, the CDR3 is TGTGCCAGCAAGGTAGGGGGCTCCTACAATGAGCAGTTCTTC.

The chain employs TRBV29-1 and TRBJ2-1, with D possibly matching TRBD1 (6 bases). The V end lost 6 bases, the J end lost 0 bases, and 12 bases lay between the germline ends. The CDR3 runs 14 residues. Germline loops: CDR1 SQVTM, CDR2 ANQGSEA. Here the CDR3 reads CSVSNRVSYNEQFF. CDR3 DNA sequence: TGCAGCGTCTCCAACAGGGTCTCCTACAATGAGCAGTTCTTC.

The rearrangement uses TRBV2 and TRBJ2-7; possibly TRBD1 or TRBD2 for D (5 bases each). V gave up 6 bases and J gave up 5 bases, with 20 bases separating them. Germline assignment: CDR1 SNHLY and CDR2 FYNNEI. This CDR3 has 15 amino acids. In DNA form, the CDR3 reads TGTGCCAGCAGCGCCGGGACCCAGGACGCCCACGAGCAGTACTTC. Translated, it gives CASSAGTQDAHEQYF. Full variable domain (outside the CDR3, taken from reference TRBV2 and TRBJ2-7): EPEVTQTPSHQVTQMGQEVILRCVPISNHLYFYWYRQILGQKVEFLVSFYNNEISEKSEIFDDQFSVERPDGSNFTLKIRSTKLEDSAMYFCASSAGTQDAHEQYFGPGTRLTVT.

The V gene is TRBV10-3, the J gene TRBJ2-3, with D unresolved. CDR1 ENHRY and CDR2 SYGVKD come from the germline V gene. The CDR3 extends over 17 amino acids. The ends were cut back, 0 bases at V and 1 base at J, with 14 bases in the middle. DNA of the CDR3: TGTGCCATCAGTGAGTCCCCGGCACGGTGGGGCACAGATACGCAGTATTTT. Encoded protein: CAISESPARWGTDTQYF.

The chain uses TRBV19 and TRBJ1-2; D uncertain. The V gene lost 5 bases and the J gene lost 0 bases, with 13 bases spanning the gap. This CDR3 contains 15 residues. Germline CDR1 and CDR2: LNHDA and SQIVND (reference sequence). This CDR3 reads CASSPEVGANYGYTF. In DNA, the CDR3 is TGTGCCAGTAGTCCAGAAGTGGGAGCTAACTATGGCTACACCTTC.